This TCR beta chain was observed in a study of CD8 T cells in Susac syndrome. On the study more broadly: Patients with Susac syndrome had blood drawn and were at that point therapy-naive, on corticosteroids, or on intravenous immunoglobulin alone.

This CDR3 contains 13 residues. Germline values: CDR1 SGHTA, CDR2 FQGNSA. The ends were cut back, 5 bases at V and 7 bases at J, with 11 bases in the middle. CD8+ and CD4+ T cells from blood underwent TCR beta sequencing, which was carried out in a high-throughput format. Negative isolation was used for CD8+ and CD4+ T cells, and FACS enrichment was applied to TEMRA cells. Random-hexamer reverse transcription was applied to roughly 0.5 to 1 ug RNA. In TCRdb, the immunoSEQ multiplex PCR reads were re-called with MiXCR into one record per CDR3 protein. The sample shows hundreds of thousands of distinct CDR3 sequences, over 90% of them seen only once.

Material: CD4+ T cells from PBMCs. The receptor was derived from a human donor with Susac syndrome. The chain carries TRBV7-2 and TRBJ2-2; D possibly corresponds to TRBD1 (6 bases). The CDR3, as DNA: TGTGCCAGCAGCCGACAGGAGATCGGGGAGCTGTTTTTT. This gives the protein CASSRQEIGELFF.